This note documents a single T cell receptor beta chain sequence. This clone's antigen is unknown. Base qualities are not at hand, and no much larger clone is one base apart. What the time point label conveys for this sample: newly diagnosed GD, antithyroid drugs for less than 3 months. For both TCR sequencing and RNA sequencing, RNA was extracted from PBMCs using TRIzol. The diagnosis of Graves' disease followed American Thyroid Association guidelines. Patients were recruited from an endocrinology department in Xi'an, China. Each patient gave approximately 10 milliliters of peripheral blood, collected in an EDTA anticoagulant tube. Ficoll Paque Plus density gradient separation was used to isolate PBMCs, and no further T cell sorting was done. RNA quality was checked with an Agilent 2100 Bioanalyzer and agarose gel, and concentration with a NanoDrop 2000. This record belongs to a study of regulatory T cells in long-lasting Graves disease (dated by TCRdb to the early 2020s). For the study in its entirety: In the newly diagnosed Graves' disease group, patients had been taking antithyroid drugs for less than 3 months. Patients with persistent Graves' disease were compared with patients with newly diagnosed Graves' disease using TCR sequencing and RNA sequencing of peripheral blood. A total of 33 samples were covered by TCR sequencing, comprising roughly 13 persistent and 20 newly diagnosed Graves' disease patients. The study was registered as a clinical trial and conducted in China.

The germline V gene specifies SNHLY as CDR1 and FYNNEI as CDR2. V loses 6 bases at its end and J loses 5 bases; junction bases beyond the gene matches: 12. The CDR3 measures 17 amino acids from cysteine to phenylalanine. The kept DNA is CDR3 alone, 51 bases in frame from the first base. The study at large found these results: Persistent Graves' disease patients showed lower TCR Shannon entropy and fewer highly expanded clones than newly diagnosed patients, suggesting clonal expansion. Only peripheral blood was studied, because thyroid tissue, the primary lesion, was inaccessible. Patients with persistent disease shared more public clonotypes (approximately 2,500) than newly diagnosed patients did (966). TRBV28, TRBJ1-2 and TRBJ2-5 were preferentially used in persistent disease, while TRBV20-1 and TRBJ2-1 were favored in newly diagnosed disease. Sequencing and analysis were limited to the TCR beta chain. As a limitation, the authors acknowledged that the small sample size may reduce accuracy.

The library was obtained by multiplex PCR. TCRdb lists the instrument as Illumina HiSeq 4000. To build TCR beta libraries, CDR3 regions were amplified by Arm-PCR using iRepertoire HTBI primers. Before sequencing, the PCR products underwent gel purification. In the original analysis: Gene usage analysis of CDR3 amino acid clonotypes relied on the 62 TRBV and 14 TRBJ segments identified across samples. Filtered high-quality paired reads were merged into contigs using COPE and FqMerger. BLAST was used to align contigs to IMGT TRBV, TRBD and TRBJ reference genes, with CDR3 defined following IMGT. Any clonotype with a frequency above 0.1% was classified as a highly expanded clone. Shannon entropy was used to measure repertoire diversity, and the Gini coefficient was used to measure V-J evenness. Clonotypes shared by more than one individual were considered public. The raw public data were reprocessed by TCRdb itself: fastp quality trimming at Q25, MiXCR clonotype calling, in-frame beta chains only. Each entry merges the rows of one CDR3 protein and shows their most common DNA and genes. The V and J calls and clone size come from TCRdb's table, not from the authors' own analysis. The sample table shows 320,000 or so distinct CDR3 sequences, and more than 15% are seen once. The leading ten clones occupy about two fifths of the sample.

This receptor chain uses TRBV2 and TRBJ2-1; TRBD2 lines up with 11 middle nucleotides. The sample here was peripheral blood mononuclear cells (PBMCs), taken at new diagnosis, from a patient treated with antithyroid drugs. The receptor was isolated from a female donor with Graves disease. The DNA is TGTGCCAGCAGAGAGAGGGCGGGGACTAGCGGCAACAATGAGCAGTTCTTC. Its protein reads: CASRERAGTSGNNEQFF. With the portions outside the CDR3 filled from the reference TRBV2 and TRBJ2-1 genes, the complete variable region becomes EPEVTQTPSHQVTQMGQEVILRCVPISNHLYFYWYRQILGQKVEFLVSFYNNEISEKSEIFDDQFSVERPDGSNFTLKIRSTKLEDSAMYFCASRERAGTSGNNEQFFGPGTRLTVL.